A selection of T cell receptor beta chains follows, all from one sample in a study of blood T cell repertoires in COVID-19. Here immunoSEQ multiplex PCR was the method, and the copy in TCRdb shows in-frame clones only, minus some. This sample has 120,000 to 150,000 clones, with more than 70% found just once. Sequencing used peripheral blood. These receptors originate from a human donor in a cohort sampled during active COVID-19. CDR3s include the opening cysteine and the closing phenylalanine or tryptophan. The D gene is left open where the match is weak. Clone sizes are given selectively: once, few, many, or a class where the clone is expanded.

-	-	TRBV5-5	TRBJ1-4	TGTGCCAGCAGCCCCGTGGCAGGGCGGGGGGAAAAACTGTTTTTT	CASSPVAGRGEKLFF
-	TRBD1	TRBV4-2	TRBJ2-5	TGTGCCAGCAGCCAGGGACAGGACCAAGAGACCCAGTACTTC	CASSQGQDQETQYF
-	-	TRBV5-4	TRBJ2-1	TGTGCCAGCAGCTTCAGAGGGTCCAATGAGCAGTTCTTC	CASSFRGSNEQFF
-	TRBD1	TRBV4-2	TRBJ1-4	TGTGCCAGCAGCCAAGATAGGATCGGGACAGGTAATCTTTACGAAAAACTGTTTTTT	CASSQDRIGTGNLYEKLFF
-	-	TRBV23-1	TRBJ1-4	TGCGCCAGCACGACACCGCCAAAAAATGAAAAACTGTTTTTT	CASTTPPKNEKLFF
-	-	TRBV6-5	TRBJ2-3	TGTGCCAGCAGTCCCAGGGGTGCTCGCTCAGATACGCAGTATTTT	CASSPRGARSDTQYF
-	TRBD2	TRBV3-1/TRBV3-2	TRBJ2-1	TGTGCCAGCAGCCAAGATGTAGCGGGGGGGCGAGAGCAGTTCTTC	CASSQDVAGGREQFF
once	-	TRBV13	TRBJ1-2	TGTGCCAGCATAAGCAGGAGGCTCTTTAACTATGGCTACACCTTC	CASISRRLFNYGYTF
-	-	TRBV7-6	TRBJ2-2	TGTGCCAGCAGCCCCCGGCTGGAGGGAGGCACCGGGGAGCTGTTTTTT	CASSPRLEGGTGELFF
-	TRBD2	TRBV7-2	TRBJ2-7	TGTGCCAGCAGCTTAGCCTTCAGCGGGGGGAGCAACGAGCAGTACTTC	CASSLAFSGGSNEQYF
-	-	TRBV11-2	TRBJ1-2	TGTGCCAGCAGCTCCTACACAGGGAACTATGGCTACACCTTC	CASSSYTGNYGYTF
-	TRBD2	TRBV19	TRBJ2-1	TGTGCCAGTAGTGACGGGGGGTCCTACAATGAGCAGTTCTTC	CASSDGGSYNEQFF
-	-	TRBV4-2	TRBJ1-2	TGTGCCAGCAGCTCTTCTTCAATAGGACAAGGATTATATGGCTACACCTTC	CASSSSSIGQGLYGYTF
-	-	TRBV2	TRBJ1-2	TGTGCCACAGGGAACCGAGCGTATTATGGCTACACCTTC	CATGNRAYYGYTF
-	TRBD1	TRBV19	TRBJ2-2	TGTGCCAGTAGTCGGACGGGACAGGGGTGGGCCGGGGAGCTGTTTTTT	CASSRTGQGWAGELFF
few	-	TRBV6-1	TRBJ1-5	TGTGCCAGCAGTGAAGCGCGGGCAGGAACCAATCAGCCCCAGCATTTT	CASSEARAGTNQPQHF
once	-	TRBV7-8	TRBJ1-1	TGTGCCAGCAGCTTAGAGGCACCAGGATTTCAAGCTTTCTTT	CASSLEAPGFQAFF
-	TRBD1	TRBV12-3/TRBV12-4	TRBJ2-3	TGTGCCAGCAGTTTAGAGACAGGGGCTACGCAGTATTTT	CASSLETGATQYF
-	TRBD1	TRBV3-1/TRBV3-2	TRBJ2-1	TGTGCCAGCAGCCCAGGGACAGGCTCCTACAATGAGCAGTTCTTC	CASSPGTGSYNEQFF
-	-	TRBV12-3/TRBV12-4	TRBJ2-1	TGTGCCAGCAGCCTACTGGGGCACAATGAGCAGTTCTTC	CASSLLGHNEQFF
-	-	TRBV6-5	TRBJ1-1	TGTGCCAGCACCCGCGACCGAGGGACTGAAGCTTTCTTT	CASTRDRGTEAFF
-	-	TRBV4-2	TRBJ2-3	TGTGCCAGCAGCCAAGAATTTTGGGAGCTCACAGATACGCAGTATTTT	CASSQEFWELTDTQYF
-	TRBD1	TRBV19	TRBJ2-7	TGTGCCAGTTCCGGGACAGGGGGCTCCTACGAGCAGTACTTC	CASSGTGGSYEQYF
-	TRBD1	TRBV5-1	TRBJ1-1	TGCGCCAGCAGCTCGAAAACAGGGGTGAACACTGAAGCTTTCTTT	CASSSKTGVNTEAFF
once	-	TRBV4-3	TRBJ1-4	TGCGCCAGCAGCCAAGACCAAGATACAAACAGACAGTCGGCTAATGAAAAACTGTTTTTT	CASSQDQDTNRQSANEKLFF
-	TRBD1	TRBV4-1	TRBJ2-7	TGCGCCAGCAGCCTAAGGACAGGGGGAAACTACGAGCAGTACTTC	CASSLRTGGNYEQYF
once	-	TRBV7-3	TRBJ2-7	TGTGCCAGCAGCCCGGGAGTAGGCGCTTACGAGCAGTACTTC	CASSPGVGAYEQYF
-	TRBD1	TRBV13	TRBJ2-2	TGTGCCAGCAGCTTACAGGGGGTGAACACCGGGGAGCTGTTTTTT	CASSLQGVNTGELFF
-	TRBD2	TRBV5-1	TRBJ2-3	TGCGCCAGCAGCTTTAGCGGGGGGGGCACAGATACGCAGTATTTT	CASSFSGGGTDTQYF
-	-	TRBV12-3/TRBV12-4	TRBJ2-5	TGTGCCAGCAGTTCTAGCGACCAAGAGACCCAGTACTTC	CASSSSDQETQYF
-	TRBD1	TRBV2	TRBJ2-5	TGTGCCAGCAGTGACGGGACAGGGGAGACCCAGTACTTC	CASSDGTGETQYF
few	-	TRBV27	TRBJ1-5	TGTGCCAGCAGCCGAGTTCGGGTCCAATGGCCCCAGCATTTT	CASSRVRVQWPQHF
once	-	TRBV7-2	TRBJ1-1	TGTGCCAGCAGCCCCCAGGGACCCCGAGGAGGGAGTACTGAAGCTTTCTTT	CASSPQGPRGGSTEAFF
-	TRBD1	TRBV18	TRBJ1-5	TGTGCCAGCTCACCAACGGGACAGCCTAATCAGCCCCAGCATTTT	CASSPTGQPNQPQHF
-	TRBD2	TRBV5-6	TRBJ2-1	TGTGCCAGCAGCGTATCCGGACTAGCGGGATACAATGAGCAGTTCTTC	CASSVSGLAGYNEQFF
-	-	TRBV6-5	TRBJ2-7	TGTGCCAGCAGGTCGGGTCGCGAGCAGTACTTC	CASRSGREQYF
-	TRBD2	TRBV4-1	TRBJ2-3	TGCGCCAGCAGCCAAGGCTACGGGGGGGCGACAGATACGCAGTATTTT	CASSQGYGGATDTQYF
-	-	TRBV3-1/TRBV3-2	TRBJ1-2	TGTGCCAGCAGCCAAGATCTTGTAGAGACTAATGGCTACACCTTC	CASSQDLVETNGYTF
-	TRBD1	TRBV27	TRBJ2-5	TGTGCCAGCAGTTTAATTGGAGCAAGGACAGGGAAGACCCAGTACTTC	CASSLIGARTGKTQYF
-	TRBD2	TRBV7-9	TRBJ2-5	TGTGCCAGCAGCTTAACGGGGGGGATCCAAGAGACCCAGTACTTC	CASSLTGGIQETQYF
-	TRBD2	TRBV19	TRBJ2-7	TGTGCCAGTAGTACCGGACTAGCGTGGATCCTACCCTACGAGCAGTACTTC	CASSTGLAWILPYEQYF
few	-	TRBV4-3	TRBJ1-6	TGCGCCAGCAGCCAAGATTTTCAGGGAATTTCACCCCTCCACTTT	CASSQDFQGISPLHF
-	TRBD1	TRBV19	TRBJ2-3	TGTGCCAGTACCCCAGCAGGGGGAGATACGCAGTATTTT	CASTPAGGDTQYF
-	-	TRBV18	TRBJ1-3	TGTGCCAGCTCACGGGCCTTCGACTCTGGAAACACCATATATTTT	CASSRAFDSGNTIYF
-	-	TRBV10-1	TRBJ2-2	TGCGCCAGCAGTGAGTCGGGCCCGGGGGAGCTGTTTTTT	CASSESGPGELFF
-	TRBD2	TRBV30	TRBJ2-5	TGTGCCTGGAGTGCCCTAGCGGGGGCCCCTATTGGGGAGACCCAGTACTTC	CAWSALAGAPIGETQYF
-	-	TRBV5-1	TRBJ1-1	TGCGCCAGCAGCTTGAACCCGGGGGGATACCCTGAAGCTTTCTTT	CASSLNPGGYPEAFF